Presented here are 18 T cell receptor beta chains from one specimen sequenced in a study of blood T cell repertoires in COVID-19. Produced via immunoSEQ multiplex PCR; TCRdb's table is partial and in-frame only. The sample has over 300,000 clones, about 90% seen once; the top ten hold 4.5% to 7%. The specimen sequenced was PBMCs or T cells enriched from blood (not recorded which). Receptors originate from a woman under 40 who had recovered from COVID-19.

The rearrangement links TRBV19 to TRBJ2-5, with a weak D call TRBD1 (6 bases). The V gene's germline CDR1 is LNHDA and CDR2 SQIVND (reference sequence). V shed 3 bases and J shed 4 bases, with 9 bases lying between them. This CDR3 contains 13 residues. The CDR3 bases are TGTGCCAGTAGTATTCTGGGGGCAGAGACCCAGTACTTC. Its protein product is CASSILGAETQYF.

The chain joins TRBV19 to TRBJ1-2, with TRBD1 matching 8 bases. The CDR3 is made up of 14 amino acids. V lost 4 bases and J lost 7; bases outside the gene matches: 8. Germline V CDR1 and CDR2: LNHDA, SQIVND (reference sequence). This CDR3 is CASSTGGKGLGYTF. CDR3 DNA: TGTGCCAGTAGTACAGGGGGCAAAGGGCTTGGCTACACCTTC.

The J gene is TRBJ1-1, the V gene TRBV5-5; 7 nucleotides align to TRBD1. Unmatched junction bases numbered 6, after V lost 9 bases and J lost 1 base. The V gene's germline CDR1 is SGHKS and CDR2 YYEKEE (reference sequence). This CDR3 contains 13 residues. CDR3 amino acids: CATVDRENTEAFF. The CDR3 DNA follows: TGTGCCACCGTTGACAGGGAGAACACTGAAGCTTTCTTT.

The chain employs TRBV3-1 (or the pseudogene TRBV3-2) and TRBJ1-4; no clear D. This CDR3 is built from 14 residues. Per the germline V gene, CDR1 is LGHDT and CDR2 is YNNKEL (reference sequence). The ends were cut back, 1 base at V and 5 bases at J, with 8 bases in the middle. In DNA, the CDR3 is TGTGCCAGCAGCCAAGGCGCCGCGAATGAAAAACTGTTTTTT. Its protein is CASSQGAANEKLFF.

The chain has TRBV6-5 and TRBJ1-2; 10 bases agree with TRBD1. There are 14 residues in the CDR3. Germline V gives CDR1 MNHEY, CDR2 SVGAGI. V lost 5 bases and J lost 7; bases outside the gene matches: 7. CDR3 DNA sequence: TGTGCCAGCAGTAATGTGGGACAGGGGTTTGGCTACACCTTC. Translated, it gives CASSNVGQGFGYTF.

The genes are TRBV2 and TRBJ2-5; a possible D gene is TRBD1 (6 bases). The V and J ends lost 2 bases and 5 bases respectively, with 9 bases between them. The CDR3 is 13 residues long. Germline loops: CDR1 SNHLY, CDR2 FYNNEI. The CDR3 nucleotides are TGTGCCAGCAGTGAATTTGACAGGGAGACCCAGTACTTC. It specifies CASSEFDRETQYF. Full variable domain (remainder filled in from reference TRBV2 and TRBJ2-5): EPEVTQTPSHQVTQMGQEVILRCVPISNHLYFYWYRQILGQKVEFLVSFYNNEISEKSEIFDDQFSVERPDGSNFTLKIRSTKLEDSAMYFCASSEFDRETQYFGPGTRLLVL.

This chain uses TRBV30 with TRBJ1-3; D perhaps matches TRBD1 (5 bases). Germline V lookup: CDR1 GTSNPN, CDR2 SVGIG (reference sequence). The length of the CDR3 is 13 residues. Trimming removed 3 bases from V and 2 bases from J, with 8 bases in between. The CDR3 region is CAWRRRAGNTIYF. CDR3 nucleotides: TGTGCCTGGAGGCGCAGGGCTGGAAACACCATATATTTT.

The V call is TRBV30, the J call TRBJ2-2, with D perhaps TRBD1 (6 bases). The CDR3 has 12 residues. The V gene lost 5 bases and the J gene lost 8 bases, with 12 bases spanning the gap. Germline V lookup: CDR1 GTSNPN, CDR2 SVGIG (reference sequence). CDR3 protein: CAWVIGQGELFF. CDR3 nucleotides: TGTGCCTGGGTTATCGGACAGGGGGAGCTGTTTTTT.

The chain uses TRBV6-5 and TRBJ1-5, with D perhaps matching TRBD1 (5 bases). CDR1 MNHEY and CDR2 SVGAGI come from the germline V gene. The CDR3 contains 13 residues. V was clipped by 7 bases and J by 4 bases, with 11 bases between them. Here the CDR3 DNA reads TGTGCCAGCAAGGGAGGGGATAATCAGCCCCAGCATTTT. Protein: CASKGGDNQPQHF.

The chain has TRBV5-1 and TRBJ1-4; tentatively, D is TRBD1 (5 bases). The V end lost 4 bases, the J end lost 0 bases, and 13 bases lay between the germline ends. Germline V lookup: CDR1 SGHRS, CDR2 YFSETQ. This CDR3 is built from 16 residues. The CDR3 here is CASSPTPGATNEKLFF. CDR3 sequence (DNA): TGCGCCAGCAGCCCTACCCCGGGGGCAACTAATGAAAAACTGTTTTTT.

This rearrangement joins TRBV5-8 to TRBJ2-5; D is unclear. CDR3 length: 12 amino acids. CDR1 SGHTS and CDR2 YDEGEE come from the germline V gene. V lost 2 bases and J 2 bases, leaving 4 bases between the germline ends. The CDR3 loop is CASSFRQETQYF. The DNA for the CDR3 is TGTGCCAGCAGCTTTCGGCAAGAGACCCAGTACTTC.

The CDR3 sequence is CASRLAGGPKEQFF. CDR3 coding DNA: TGCGCCAGCCGACTAGCGGGGGGGCCAAAGGAGCAGTTCTTC. The chain employs TRBV5-1 and TRBJ2-1; 14 bases agree with TRBD2. V lost 7 bases to trimming and J lost 10 bases; unmatched junction nucleotides: 7. Germline V gene sequence: CDR1 SGHRS, CDR2 YFSETQ. This CDR3 spans 14 amino acids. Combining the CDR3 with reference TRBV5-1 and TRBJ2-1 gives the whole variable domain KAGVTQTPRYLIKTRGQQVTLSCSPISGHRSVSWYQQTPGQGLQFLFEYFSETQRNKGNFPGRFSGRQFSNSRSEMNVSTLELGDSALYLCASRLAGGPKEQFFGPGTRLTVL.

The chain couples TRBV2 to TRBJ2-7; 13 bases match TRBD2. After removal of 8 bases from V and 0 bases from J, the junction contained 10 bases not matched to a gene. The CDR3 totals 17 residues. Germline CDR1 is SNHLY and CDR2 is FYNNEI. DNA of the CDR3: TGTGCCAGCCGACTAGCGGGGGGCCGATTAAGCTCCTACGAGCAGTACTTC. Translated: CASRLAGGRLSSYEQYF.

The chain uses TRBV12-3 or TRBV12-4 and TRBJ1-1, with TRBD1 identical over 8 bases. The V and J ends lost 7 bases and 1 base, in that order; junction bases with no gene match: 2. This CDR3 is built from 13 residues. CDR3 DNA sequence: TGTGCCAGCACCACAGGGGGGAACACTGAAGCTTTCTTT. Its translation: CASTTGGNTEAFF.

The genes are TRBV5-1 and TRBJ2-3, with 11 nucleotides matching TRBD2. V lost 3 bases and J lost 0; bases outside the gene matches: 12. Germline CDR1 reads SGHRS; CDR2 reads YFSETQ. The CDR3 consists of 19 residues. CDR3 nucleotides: TGCGCCAGCAGCTACAGGGTTCTAGCGGGGGGACCTAGCACAGATACGCAGTATTTT. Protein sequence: CASSYRVLAGGPSTDTQYF. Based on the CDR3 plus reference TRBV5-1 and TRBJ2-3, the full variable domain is KAGVTQTPRYLIKTRGQQVTLSCSPISGHRSVSWYQQTPGQGLQFLFEYFSETQRNKGNFPGRFSGRQFSNSRSEMNVSTLELGDSALYLCASSYRVLAGGPSTDTQYFGPGTRLTVL.

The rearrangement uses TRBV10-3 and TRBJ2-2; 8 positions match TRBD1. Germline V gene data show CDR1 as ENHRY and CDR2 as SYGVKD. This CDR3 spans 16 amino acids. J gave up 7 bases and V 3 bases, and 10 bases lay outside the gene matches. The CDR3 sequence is CAISDRSQGAFGELFF. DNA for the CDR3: TGTGCCATCAGTGATCGGAGCCAGGGGGCTTTCGGGGAGCTGTTTTTT.

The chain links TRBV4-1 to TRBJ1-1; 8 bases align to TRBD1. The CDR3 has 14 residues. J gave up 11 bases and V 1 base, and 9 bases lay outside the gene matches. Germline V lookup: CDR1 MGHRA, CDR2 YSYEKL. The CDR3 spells CASSQADRVSSAFF. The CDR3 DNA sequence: TGCGCCAGCAGCCAAGCGGACAGGGTTTCGTCTGCTTTCTTT.

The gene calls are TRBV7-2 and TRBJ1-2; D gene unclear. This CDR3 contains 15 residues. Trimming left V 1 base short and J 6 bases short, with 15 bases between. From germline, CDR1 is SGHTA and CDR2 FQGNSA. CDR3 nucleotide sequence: TGTGCCAGCAGCTTAGGTCCAGTCGGGATTAATGGCTACACCTTC. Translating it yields CASSLGPVGINGYTF.